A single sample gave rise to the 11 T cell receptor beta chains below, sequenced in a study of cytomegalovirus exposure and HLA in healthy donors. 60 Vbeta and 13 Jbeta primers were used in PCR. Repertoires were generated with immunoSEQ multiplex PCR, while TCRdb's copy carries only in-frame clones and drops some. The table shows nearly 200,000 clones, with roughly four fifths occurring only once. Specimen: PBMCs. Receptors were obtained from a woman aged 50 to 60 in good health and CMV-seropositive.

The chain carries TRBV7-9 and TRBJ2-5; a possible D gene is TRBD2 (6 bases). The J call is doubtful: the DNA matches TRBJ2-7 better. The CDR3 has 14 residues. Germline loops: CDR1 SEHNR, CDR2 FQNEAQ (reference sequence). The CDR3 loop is CASSLAGTDYEQYF. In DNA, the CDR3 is TGTGCCAGCAGCTTGGCGGGAACCGACTACGAGCAGTACTTC.

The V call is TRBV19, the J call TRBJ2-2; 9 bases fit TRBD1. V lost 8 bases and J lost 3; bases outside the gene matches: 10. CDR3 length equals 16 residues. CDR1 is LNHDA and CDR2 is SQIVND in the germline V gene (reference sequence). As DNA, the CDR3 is TGTGCCAGTTCTTACAACAGGGGGCTCTACACCGGGGAGCTGTTTTTT. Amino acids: CASSYNRGLYTGELFF.

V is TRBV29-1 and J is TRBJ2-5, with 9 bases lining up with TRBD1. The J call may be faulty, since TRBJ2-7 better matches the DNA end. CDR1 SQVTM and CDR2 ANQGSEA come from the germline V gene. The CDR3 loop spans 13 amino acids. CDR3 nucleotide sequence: TGCAGCGGGGGACAGGGCCTCTCCTACGAGCAGTACTTC. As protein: CSGGQGLSYEQYF.

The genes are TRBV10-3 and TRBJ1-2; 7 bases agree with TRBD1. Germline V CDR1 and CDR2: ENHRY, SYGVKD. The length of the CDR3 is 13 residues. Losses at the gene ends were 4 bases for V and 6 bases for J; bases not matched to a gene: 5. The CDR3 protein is CAISGQGDDGYTF. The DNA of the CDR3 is TGTGCCATCAGTGGACAGGGCGATGATGGCTACACCTTC.

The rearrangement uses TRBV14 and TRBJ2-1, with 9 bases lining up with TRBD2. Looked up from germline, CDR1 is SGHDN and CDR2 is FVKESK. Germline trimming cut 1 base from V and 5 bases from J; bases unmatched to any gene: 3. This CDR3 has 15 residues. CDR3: CASSQVLAGHNEQFF. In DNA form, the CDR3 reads TGTGCCAGCAGCCAAGTGCTAGCGGGACACAATGAGCAGTTCTTC.

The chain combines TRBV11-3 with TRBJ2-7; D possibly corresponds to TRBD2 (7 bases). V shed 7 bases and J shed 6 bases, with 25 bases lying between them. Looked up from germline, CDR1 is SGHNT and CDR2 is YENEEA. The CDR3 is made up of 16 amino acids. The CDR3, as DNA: TGTGCCAGCACCTCAAGGGGGGGCCCAGGTGGGGGCGAGCAGTACTTC. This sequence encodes CASTSRGGPGGGEQYF.

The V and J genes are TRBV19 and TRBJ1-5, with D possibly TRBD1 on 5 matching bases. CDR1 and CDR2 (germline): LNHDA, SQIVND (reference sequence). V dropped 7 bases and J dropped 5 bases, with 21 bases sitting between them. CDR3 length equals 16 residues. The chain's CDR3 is CASTYRSGGTDQPQHF. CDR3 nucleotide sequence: TGTGCCAGTACATACCGCAGTGGGGGGACGGATCAGCCCCAGCATTTT.

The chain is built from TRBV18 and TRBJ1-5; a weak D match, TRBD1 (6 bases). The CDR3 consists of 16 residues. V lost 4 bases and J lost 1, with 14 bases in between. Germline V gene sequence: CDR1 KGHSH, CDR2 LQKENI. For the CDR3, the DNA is TGTGCCAGCTCACTATTCTCTACAGGGAGCAATCAGCCCCAGCATTTT. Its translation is CASSLFSTGSNQPQHF.

As DNA, the CDR3 is TGTGCCAGCAGTTTCTGGGGCCGGGACACCGGGGAGCTGTTTTTT. This codes for CASSFWGRDTGELFF. The V call is TRBV7-2, the J call TRBJ2-2, with D possibly TRBD1 on 5 matching bases. Germline CDR1 and CDR2: SGHTA and FQGNSA. With 6 bases removed from V and 3 bases from J, the gap between germline ends came to 14 bases. The CDR3 covers 15 residues.

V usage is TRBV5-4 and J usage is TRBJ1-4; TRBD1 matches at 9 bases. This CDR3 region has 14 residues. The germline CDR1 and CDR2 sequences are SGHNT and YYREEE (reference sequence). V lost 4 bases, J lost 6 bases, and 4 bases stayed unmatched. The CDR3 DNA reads TGTGCCAGCAGCCGGGACAGGGTTCATGAAAAACTGTTTTTT. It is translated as CASSRDRVHEKLFF.

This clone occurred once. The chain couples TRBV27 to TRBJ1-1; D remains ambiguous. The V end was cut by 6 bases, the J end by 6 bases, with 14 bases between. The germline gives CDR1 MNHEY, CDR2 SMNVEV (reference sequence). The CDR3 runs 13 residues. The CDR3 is CASRRTAGSEAFF. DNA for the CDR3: TGTGCCAGCAGGCGTACGGCAGGCTCTGAAGCTTTCTTT.